Below, one T cell receptor beta chain is given with its context. The data were produced by immunoSEQ multiplex PCR, yet TCRdb's version contains in-frame clones alone and is incomplete. The sample lists around 130,000 clones; 88% were seen once. V dropped 5 bases and J dropped 0; count of bases not matched to a gene: 6. This CDR3 contains 17 residues. In germline, CDR1 is MGHRA, CDR2 YSYEKL. The data derive from a study of PD-1 blockade in mismatch repair-deficient tumors. On the study more broadly: Patients had about a dozen mismatch repair-deficient cancer types, all previously treated and progressing.

The receptor comes from an adult with mismatch repair-deficient cancer. The chain joins TRBV4-1 to TRBJ2-5; 13 bases align to TRBD2. The material was peripheral blood, obtained approximately 71 weeks after starting pembrolizumab. This CDR3 is CASSLTSGGRYQETQYF. In DNA form, the CDR3 reads TGCGCCAGCAGCTTGACTAGCGGGGGGAGGTACCAAGAGACCCAGTACTTC.